This section outlines one T cell receptor beta chain sequence together with its context. This sample is part of a study of graft-versus-host responses after intestinal transplantation. The CDR3 has 17 amino acids. Per germline, CDR1 SGHDT and CDR2 YYEEEE. V dropped 0 bases and J dropped 3; count of bases not matched to a gene: 8. Measured with immunoSEQ multiplex PCR; TCRdb has only the in-frame clones, and not every one. The sample shows around 19,000 clones, around 44% of them seen only once. Material: alloreactive CD4+ T cells from a mixed lymphocyte reaction culture, obtained before intestinal transplant. Subset denoted: CFSE-low proliferating T cells sorted from approximately 6-day pre-transplant mixed lymphocyte reaction (GvH or HvG direction). This chain joins TRBV5-6 and TRBJ2-1; 8 positions match TRBD2. The sequence came from a human patient who received an intestinal transplant. The DNA for the CDR3 is TGTGCCAGCAGCTTGGCGACTGAGCGGGGGATCTACAATGAGCAGTTCTTC. It translates to CASSLATERGIYNEQFF. The variable domain in full, completed from reference TRBV5-6 and TRBJ2-1, reads DAGVTQSPTHLIKTRGQQVTLRCSPKSGHDTVSWYQQALGQGPQFIFQYYEEEERQRGNFPDRFSGHQFPNYSSELNVNALLLGDSALYLCASSLATERGIYNEQFFGPGTRLTVL.